Included here is one T cell receptor beta chain sequence, with context. Its antigen is undetermined. These data come from a study of cytomegalovirus exposure and HLA in healthy donors. Study as a whole: The study's early data release held tens of millions of unique TCRs from HLA-typed donors. Study-level results: According to the study, 150 to 200 TCR beta chains were cytomegalovirus-associated. Researchers reported in a later analysis that a missense DCLRE1C variant was tied to TCR beta V- and J-gene trimming. In vitro experiments confirmed that a few CMV-associated chains were specific for CMV antigens.

The PCR employed 60 Vbeta primers together with 13 Jbeta primers. Only in-frame clones appear in the TCRdb table, and some are missing; sequencing was by immunoSEQ multiplex PCR. The sample consists of more than 100,000 clones, about 87% of them appearing once. CDR3 length equals 16 residues. Unmatched junction bases numbered 8, after V lost 3 bases and J lost 5 bases. Germline V lookup: CDR1 SGHTA, CDR2 FQGTGA. The sequence derives from a woman aged 25 to 45 in good health and CMV-seronegative. The chain joins TRBV7-3 to TRBJ2-3; 10 bases align to TRBD2. Sequencing was performed on PBMCs. The CDR3 coding sequence is TGTGCCAGCAGCTTGGGAGCGGGGGGGCAGGGAGATACGCAGTATTTT. Its protein is CASSLGAGGQGDTQYF. Using reference TRBV7-3 and TRBJ2-3 for the parts outside the CDR3, the full variable domain is GAGVSQTPSNKVTEKGKYVELRCDPISGHTALYWYRQSLGQGPEFLIYFQGTGAADDSGLPNDRFFAVRPEGSVSTLKIQRTERGDSAVYLCASSLGAGGQGDTQYFGPGTRLTVL.